This T cell receptor (beta chain) was found in a study of blood T cell repertoires in COVID-19. The table came from immunoSEQ multiplex PCR; TCRdb's copy has only in-frame clones and leaves some out. The sample yields some 150,000 clones, about 86% seen once. Trimming cost V 0 bases and J 3 bases, with 11 bases left between them. The CDR3 has 15 amino acids. CDR1 and CDR2 from the germline V gene are SEHNR and FQNEAQ (reference sequence). This receptor was identified in an older woman with acute or convalescent COVID-19. The V and J genes are TRBV7-9 and TRBJ1-2; D perhaps matches TRBD1 (6 bases). The sequenced sample was peripheral blood. CDR3 DNA: TGTGCCAGCAGCTTAGCTGGGGGGGGCGACTATGGCTACACCTTC. Its protein is CASSLAGGGDYGYTF.